This TCR beta chain was identified during a study of cytomegalovirus exposure and HLA in healthy donors. Overall study results and limits: Testing in vitro showed three CMV-associated chains specific for CMV antigens. For most TCR beta V segments, an earlier analysis put the productive rate at about 87% or about 30% of the time. The classifier reportedly diagnosed cytomegalovirus status with high sensitivity and specificity. Links to common viral pathogens appeared, in a later analysis, for several of the most significant clusters.

J was trimmed by 4 bases and V by 3 bases; bases with no gene match: 4. CDR1 is MNHEY and CDR2 is SMNVEV in the germline V gene (reference sequence). The CDR3 consists of 14 residues. To note about this clone: Antigen: not known.

Use of 60 Vbeta and 13 Jbeta primers characterized the PCR. Clones were sequenced by immunoSEQ multiplex PCR, and TCRdb holds only the in-frame ones, with some missing. The sample yields roughly 160,000 clones, roughly 78% seen once. This receptor was obtained from a woman aged 45-65 years in good health and CMV-seropositive. The gene calls are TRBV27 and TRBJ1-1; TRBD1 agrees at 8 bases. Sequenced input: PBMCs. CDR3 residues: CASSFGGQGTEAFF. CDR3 DNA: TGTGCCAGCAGTTTTGGAGGACAGGGCACTGAAGCTTTCTTT.